This T cell receptor (beta chain) stems from a study of shared clonotypes between healthy human individuals. Data came from immunoSEQ multiplex PCR; TCRdb stores just in-frame clones and leaves some out. The data show 980,000 or so clones, with around 80% seen just once and over 1.3% held by the top ten. This CDR3 spans 13 amino acids. V lost 6 bases to trimming and J lost 1 base, with 6 bases between them. Germline V gene sequence: CDR1 WNHNN, CDR2 SYGVQD (reference sequence). This chain joins TRBV10-1 and TRBJ2-2, with a tentative D call TRBD1 (5 bases). This clonotype was sampled from a man aged 18 to 29 in good health. The material sequenced was memory CD4+ T cells sorted from blood. Described subset: CD45RA-negative fraction. CDR3 bases: TGCGCCAGCAGGGGGCTGAACACCGGGGAGCTGTTTTTT. Protein product: CASRGLNTGELFF.